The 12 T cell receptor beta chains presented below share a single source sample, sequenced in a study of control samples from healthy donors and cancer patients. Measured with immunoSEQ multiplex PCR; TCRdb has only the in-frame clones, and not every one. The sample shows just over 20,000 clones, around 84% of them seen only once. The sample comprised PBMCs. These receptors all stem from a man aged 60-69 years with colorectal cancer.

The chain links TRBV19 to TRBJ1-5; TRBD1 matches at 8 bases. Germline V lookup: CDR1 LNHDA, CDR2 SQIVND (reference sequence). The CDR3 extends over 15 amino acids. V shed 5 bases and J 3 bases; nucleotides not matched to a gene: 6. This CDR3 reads CASSATGGFNQPQHF. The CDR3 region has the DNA TGTGCCAGTAGTGCAACAGGGGGGTTCAATCAGCCCCAGCATTTT.

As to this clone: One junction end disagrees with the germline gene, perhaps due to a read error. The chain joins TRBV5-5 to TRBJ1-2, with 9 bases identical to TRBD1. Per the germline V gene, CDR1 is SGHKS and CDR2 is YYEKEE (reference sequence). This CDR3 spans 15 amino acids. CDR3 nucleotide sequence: TGTGCCAGCAGATTGGGACAGGGTCTTCTCTATGGCTACACCTTC. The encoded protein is CASRLGQGLLYGYTF.

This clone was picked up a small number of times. The CDR3 DNA is TGTGCCAGCAGCCTTTTTTCAGGGGGCAATCAGCCCCAGCATTTT. Protein sequence: CASSLFSGGNQPQHF. The chain carries TRBV4-2 and TRBJ1-5; weak D call: TRBD1 (6 bases). V was pared by 4 bases and J by 2 bases, with 12 bases between. This CDR3 is built from 15 residues. The germline CDR1 and CDR2 sequences are LGHNA and YNFKEQ.

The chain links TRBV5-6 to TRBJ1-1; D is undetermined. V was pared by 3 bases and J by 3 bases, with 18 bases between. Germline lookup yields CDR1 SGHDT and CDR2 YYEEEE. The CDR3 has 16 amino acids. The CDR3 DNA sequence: TGTGCCAGCAGCTCACTACAATTACGAGAATACACTGAAGCTTTCTTT. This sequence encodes CASSSLQLREYTEAFF.

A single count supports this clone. The CDR3 DNA is TGTGCCAGCAGCCCAAACAGAATTTCCCTTGAAGCTTTCTTT. Translating it yields CASSPNRISLEAFF. The rearrangement links TRBV13 to TRBJ1-1, with D hard to call. The V and J ends lost 5 bases and 7 bases respectively, with 17 bases between them. Germline V lookup: CDR1 PRHDT, CDR2 FYEKMQ (reference sequence). This CDR3 contains 14 residues.

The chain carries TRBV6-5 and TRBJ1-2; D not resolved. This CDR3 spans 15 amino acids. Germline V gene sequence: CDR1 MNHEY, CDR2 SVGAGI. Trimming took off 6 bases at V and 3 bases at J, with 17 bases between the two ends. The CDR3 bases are TGTGCCAGCAGCCTAAATTTTAAGGCGGACTATGGCTACACCTTC. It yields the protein CASSLNFKADYGYTF.

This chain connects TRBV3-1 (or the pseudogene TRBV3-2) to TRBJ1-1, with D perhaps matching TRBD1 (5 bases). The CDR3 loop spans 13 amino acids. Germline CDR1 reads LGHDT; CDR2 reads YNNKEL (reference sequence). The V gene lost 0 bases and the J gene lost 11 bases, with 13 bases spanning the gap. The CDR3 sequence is CASSQDGTGFAFF. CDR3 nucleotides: TGTGCCAGCAGCCAAGATGGGACGGGGTTTGCTTTCTTT.

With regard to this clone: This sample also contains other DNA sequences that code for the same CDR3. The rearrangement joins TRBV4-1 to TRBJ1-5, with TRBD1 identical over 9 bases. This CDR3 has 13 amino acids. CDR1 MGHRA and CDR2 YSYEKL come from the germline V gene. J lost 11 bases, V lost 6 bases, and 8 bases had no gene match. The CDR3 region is CASSLTTGGSQHF. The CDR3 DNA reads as TGCGCCAGCAGTCTGACCACAGGGGGCTCCCAGCATTTT.

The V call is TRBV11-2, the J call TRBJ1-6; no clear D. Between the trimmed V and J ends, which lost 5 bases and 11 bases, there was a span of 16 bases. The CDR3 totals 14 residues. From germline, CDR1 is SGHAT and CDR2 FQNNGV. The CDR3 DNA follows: TGTGCCAGCAGCCCGGGGATGTTTATGACACCCCTCCACTTT. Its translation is CASSPGMFMTPLHF. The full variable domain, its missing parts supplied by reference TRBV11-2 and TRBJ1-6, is EAGVAQSPRYKIIEKRQSVAFWCNPISGHATLYWYQQILGQGPKLLIQFQNNGVVDDSQLPKDRFSAERLKGVDSTLKIQPAKLEDSAVYLCASSPGMFMTPLHFGNGTRLTVT.

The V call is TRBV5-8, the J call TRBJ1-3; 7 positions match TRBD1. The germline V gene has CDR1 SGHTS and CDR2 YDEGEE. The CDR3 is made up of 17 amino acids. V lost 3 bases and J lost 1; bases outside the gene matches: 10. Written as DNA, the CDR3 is TGTGCCAGCAGCTCCCGCCTGGGACAGCAATCTGGAAACACCATATATTTT. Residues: CASSSRLGQQSGNTIYF.

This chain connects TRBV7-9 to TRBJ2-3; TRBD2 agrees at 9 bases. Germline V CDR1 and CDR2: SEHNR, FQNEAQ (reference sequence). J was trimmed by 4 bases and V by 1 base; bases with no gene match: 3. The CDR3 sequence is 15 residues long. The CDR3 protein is CASSLGAGGSDTQYF. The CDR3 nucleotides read TGTGCCAGCAGCTTAGGGGCGGGGGGGTCAGATACGCAGTATTTT.

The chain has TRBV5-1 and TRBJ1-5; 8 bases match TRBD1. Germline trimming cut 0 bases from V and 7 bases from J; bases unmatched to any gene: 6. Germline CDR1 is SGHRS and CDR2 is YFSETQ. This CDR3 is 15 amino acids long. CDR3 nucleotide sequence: TGCGCCAGCAGCTTGGAAGGACAGGGTGGACAGCCCCAGCATTTT. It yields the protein CASSLEGQGGQPQHF.